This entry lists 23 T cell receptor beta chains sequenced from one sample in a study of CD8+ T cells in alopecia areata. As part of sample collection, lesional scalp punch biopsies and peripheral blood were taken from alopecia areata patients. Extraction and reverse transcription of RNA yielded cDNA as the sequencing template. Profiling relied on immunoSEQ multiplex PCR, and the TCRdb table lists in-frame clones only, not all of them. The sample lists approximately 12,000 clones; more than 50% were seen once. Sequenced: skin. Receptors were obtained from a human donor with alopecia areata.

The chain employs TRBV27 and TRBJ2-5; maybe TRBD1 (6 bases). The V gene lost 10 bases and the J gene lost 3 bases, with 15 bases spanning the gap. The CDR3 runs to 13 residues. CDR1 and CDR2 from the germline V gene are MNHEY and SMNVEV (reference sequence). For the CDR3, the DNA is TGTGCCACCAGACGGACAGAGGAAGAGACCCAGTACTTC. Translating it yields CATRRTEEETQYF.

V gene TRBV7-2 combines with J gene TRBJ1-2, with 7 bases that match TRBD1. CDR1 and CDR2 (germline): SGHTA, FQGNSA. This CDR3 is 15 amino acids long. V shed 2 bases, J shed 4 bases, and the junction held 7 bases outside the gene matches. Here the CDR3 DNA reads TGTGCCAGCAGCTTACTGTATAGGGGGCTCTATGGCTACACCTTC. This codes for CASSLLYRGLYGYTF.

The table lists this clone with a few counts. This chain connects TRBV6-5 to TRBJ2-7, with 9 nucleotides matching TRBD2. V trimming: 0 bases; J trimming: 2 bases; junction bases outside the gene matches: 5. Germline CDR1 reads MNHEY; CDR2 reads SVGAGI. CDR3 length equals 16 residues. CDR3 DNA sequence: TGTGCCAGCAGTTACTCGAGTCAGCGGGGGGCCTACGAGCAGTACTTC. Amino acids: CASSYSSQRGAYEQYF.

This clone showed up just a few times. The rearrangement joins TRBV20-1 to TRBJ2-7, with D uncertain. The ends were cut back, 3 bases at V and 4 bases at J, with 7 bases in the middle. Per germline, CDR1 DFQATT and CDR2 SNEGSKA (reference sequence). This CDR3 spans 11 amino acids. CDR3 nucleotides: TGCAGTGCTAGTCGGAGTTACGAGCAGTACTTC. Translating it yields CSASRSYEQYF.

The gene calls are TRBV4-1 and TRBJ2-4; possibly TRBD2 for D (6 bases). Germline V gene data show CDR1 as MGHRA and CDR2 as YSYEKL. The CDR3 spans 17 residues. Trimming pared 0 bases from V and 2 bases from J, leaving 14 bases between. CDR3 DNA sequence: TGCGCCAGCAGCCAAGACGACCGGCGGGGAACCAAAAACATTCAGTACTTC. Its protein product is CASSQDDRRGTKNIQYF.

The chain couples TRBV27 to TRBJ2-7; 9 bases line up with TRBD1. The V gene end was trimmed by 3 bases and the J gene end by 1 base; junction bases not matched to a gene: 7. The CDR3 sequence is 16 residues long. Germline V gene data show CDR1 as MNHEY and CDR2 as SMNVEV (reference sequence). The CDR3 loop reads CASSLGPGQGSYEQYF. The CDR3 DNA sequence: TGTGCCAGCAGTTTGGGACCGGGACAGGGATCCTACGAGCAGTACTTC.

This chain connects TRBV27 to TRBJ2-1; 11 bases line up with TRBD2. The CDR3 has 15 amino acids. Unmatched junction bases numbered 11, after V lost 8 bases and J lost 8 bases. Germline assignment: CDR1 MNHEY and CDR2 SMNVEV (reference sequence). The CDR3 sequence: CASAVRTSGSDEQFF. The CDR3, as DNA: TGTGCCAGCGCAGTTCGTACTAGCGGGAGCGATGAGCAGTTCTTC.

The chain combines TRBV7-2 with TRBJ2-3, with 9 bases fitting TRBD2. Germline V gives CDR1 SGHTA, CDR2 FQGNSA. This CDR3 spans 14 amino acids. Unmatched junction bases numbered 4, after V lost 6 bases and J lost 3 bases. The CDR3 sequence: CASRISGSTDTQYF. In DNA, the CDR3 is TGTGCCAGCAGGATTAGCGGGAGTACAGATACGCAGTATTTT.

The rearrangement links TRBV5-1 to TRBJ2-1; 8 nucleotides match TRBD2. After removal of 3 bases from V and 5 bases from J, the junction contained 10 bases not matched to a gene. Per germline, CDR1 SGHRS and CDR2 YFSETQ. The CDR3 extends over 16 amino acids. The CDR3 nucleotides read TGCGCCAGCAGCTCGAATACCTTAGCGGGAAACAATGAGCAGTTCTTC. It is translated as CASSSNTLAGNNEQFF.

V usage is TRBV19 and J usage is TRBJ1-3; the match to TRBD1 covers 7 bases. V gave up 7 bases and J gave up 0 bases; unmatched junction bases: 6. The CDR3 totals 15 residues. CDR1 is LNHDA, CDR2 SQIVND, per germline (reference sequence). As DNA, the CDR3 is TGTGCCAGTACCCAGGGACAGAGCTCTGGAAACACCATATATTTT. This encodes CASTQGQSSGNTIYF.

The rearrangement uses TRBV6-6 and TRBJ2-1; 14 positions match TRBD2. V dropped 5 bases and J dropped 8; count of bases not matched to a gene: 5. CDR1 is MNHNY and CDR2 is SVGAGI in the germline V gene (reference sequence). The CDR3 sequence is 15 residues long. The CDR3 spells CASSRLAGGPHEQFF. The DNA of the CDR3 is TGTGCCAGCAGTCGACTAGCGGGAGGGCCCCATGAGCAGTTCTTC.

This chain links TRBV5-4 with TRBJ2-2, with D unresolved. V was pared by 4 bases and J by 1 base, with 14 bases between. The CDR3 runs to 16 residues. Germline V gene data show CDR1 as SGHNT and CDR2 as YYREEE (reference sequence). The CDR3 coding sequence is TGTGCCAGCAGCCCTCTGCTTGCGAGGAACACCGGGGAGCTGTTTTTT. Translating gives CASSPLLARNTGELFF. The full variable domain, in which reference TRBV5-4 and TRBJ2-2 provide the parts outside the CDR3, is ETGVTQSPTHLIKTRGQQVTLRCSSQSGHNTVSWYQQALGQGPQFIFQYYREEENGRGNFPPRFSGLQFPNYSSELNVNALELDDSALYLCASSPLLARNTGELFFGEGSRLTVL.

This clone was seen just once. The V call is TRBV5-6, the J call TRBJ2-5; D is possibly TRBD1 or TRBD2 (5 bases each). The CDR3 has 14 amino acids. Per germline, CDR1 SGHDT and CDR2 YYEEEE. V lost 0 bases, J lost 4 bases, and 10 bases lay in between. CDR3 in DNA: TGTGCCAGCAGCTTGGGGGGGAGTCGAGAGACCCAGTACTTC. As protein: CASSLGGSRETQYF.

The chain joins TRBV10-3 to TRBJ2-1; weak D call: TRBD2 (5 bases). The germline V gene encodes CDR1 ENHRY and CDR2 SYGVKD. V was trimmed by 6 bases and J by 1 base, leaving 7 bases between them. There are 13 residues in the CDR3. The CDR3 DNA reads TGTGCCATCAGGGACTTGTCCTACAATGAGCAGTTCTTC. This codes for CAIRDLSYNEQFF.

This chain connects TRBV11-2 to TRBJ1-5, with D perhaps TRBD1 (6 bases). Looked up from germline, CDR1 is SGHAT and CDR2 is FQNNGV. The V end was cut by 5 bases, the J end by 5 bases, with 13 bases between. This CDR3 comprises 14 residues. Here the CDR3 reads CASSPQGSYQPQHF. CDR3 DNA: TGTGCCAGCAGCCCACAGGGTTCTTATCAGCCCCAGCATTTT.

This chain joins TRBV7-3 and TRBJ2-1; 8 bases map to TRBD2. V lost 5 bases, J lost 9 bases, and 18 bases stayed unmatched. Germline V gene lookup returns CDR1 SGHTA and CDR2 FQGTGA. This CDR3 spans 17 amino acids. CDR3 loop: CASSPARGGGKYGEQFF. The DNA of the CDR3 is TGTGCCAGCAGCCCCGCTCGGGGGGGCGGGAAATACGGTGAGCAGTTCTTC.

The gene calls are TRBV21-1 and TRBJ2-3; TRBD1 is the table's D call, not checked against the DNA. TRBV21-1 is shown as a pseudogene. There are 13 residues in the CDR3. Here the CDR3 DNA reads TGTGCCAGCAGCAAGGCTGCAGCAGATACGCAGTATTTT. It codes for CASSKAAADTQYF.

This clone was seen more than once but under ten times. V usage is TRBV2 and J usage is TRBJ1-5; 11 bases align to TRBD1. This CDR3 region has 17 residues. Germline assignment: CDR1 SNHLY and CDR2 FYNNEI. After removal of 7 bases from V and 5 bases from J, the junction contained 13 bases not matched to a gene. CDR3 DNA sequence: TGTGCCAGCACCCCGAACACCGGGACAGGGGGTTATCAGCCCCAGCATTTT. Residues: CASTPNTGTGGYQPQHF.

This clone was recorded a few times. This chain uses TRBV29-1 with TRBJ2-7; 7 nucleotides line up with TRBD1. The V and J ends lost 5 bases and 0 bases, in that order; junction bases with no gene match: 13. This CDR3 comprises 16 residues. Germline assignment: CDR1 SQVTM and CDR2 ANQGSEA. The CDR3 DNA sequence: TGCAGCGTTCGCCGTGGTCTGGACAGGCGCTCCTACGAGCAGTACTTC. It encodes CSVRRGLDRRSYEQYF.

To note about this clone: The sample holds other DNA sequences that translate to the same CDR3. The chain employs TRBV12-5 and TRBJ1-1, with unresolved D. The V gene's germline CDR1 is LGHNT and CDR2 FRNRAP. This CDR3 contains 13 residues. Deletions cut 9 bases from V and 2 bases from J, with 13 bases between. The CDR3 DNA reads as TGTGCTAGCGGTCGGACCCGAAACACTGAAGCTTTCTTT. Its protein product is CASGRTRNTEAFF.

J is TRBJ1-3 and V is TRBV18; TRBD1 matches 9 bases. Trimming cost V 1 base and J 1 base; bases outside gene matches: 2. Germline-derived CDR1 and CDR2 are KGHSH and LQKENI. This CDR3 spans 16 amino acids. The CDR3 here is CASSPQGQGSGNTIYF. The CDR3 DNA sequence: TGTGCCAGCTCACCACAAGGACAGGGGTCTGGAAACACCATATATTTT.

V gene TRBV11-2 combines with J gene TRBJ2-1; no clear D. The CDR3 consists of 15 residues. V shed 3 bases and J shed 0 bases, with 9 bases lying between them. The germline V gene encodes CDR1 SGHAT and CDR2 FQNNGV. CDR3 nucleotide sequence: TGTGCCAGCAGCTTGAGTCTTGACTCCTACAATGAGCAGTTCTTC. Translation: CASSLSLDSYNEQFF. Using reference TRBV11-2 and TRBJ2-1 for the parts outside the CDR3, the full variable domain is EAGVAQSPRYKIIEKRQSVAFWCNPISGHATLYWYQQILGQGPKLLIQFQNNGVVDDSQLPKDRFSAERLKGVDSTLKIQPAKLEDSAVYLCASSLSLDSYNEQFFGPGTRLTVL.

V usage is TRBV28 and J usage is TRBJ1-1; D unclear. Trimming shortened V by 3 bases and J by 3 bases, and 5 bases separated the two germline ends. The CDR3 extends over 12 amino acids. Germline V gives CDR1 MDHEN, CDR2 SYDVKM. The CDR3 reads CASSFLDTEAFF. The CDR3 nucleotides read TGTGCCAGCAGTTTTCTGGACACTGAAGCTTTCTTT. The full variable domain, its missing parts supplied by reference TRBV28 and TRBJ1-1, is DVKVTQSSRYLVKRTGEKVFLECVQDMDHENMFWYRQDPGLGLRLIYFSYDVKMKEKGDIPEGYSVSREKKERFSLILESASTNQTSMYLCASSFLDTEAFFGQGTRLTVV.